This is a list of T cell receptor beta chains from one sample in a study of blood T cell repertoires in COVID-19. Some clones are missing from TCRdb's copy, which holds only in-frame ones; the method was immunoSEQ multiplex PCR. The sample lists about 120,000 clones; around 80% were seen once. The source material was peripheral blood. The receptors stem from a man aged 65 to 79 with acute or convalescent COVID-19. CDR3s include the opening cysteine and the closing phenylalanine or tryptophan. The order of the fields is D gene, J gene, V gene, clone size, CDR3 protein, CDR3 DNA. D genes are given only for firm matches. Not every row has a clone size; where given, it reads once, few, many or a size class.

d_gene: .; j_gene: TRBJ2-7; v_gene: TRBV4-1; abundance: .; CDR3aa: CASSQLGGSYEQYF; CDR3nt: TGCGCCAGCAGTCAGTTGGGGGGCTCCTACGAGCAGTACTTC
d_gene: TRBD1; j_gene: TRBJ1-1; v_gene: TRBV30; abundance: .; CDR3aa: CAWSVGDRGLSEAFF; CDR3nt: TGTGCCTGGAGTGTAGGGGACAGGGGATTGTCTGAAGCTTTCTTT
d_gene: TRBD2; j_gene: TRBJ2-5; v_gene: TRBV6-1; abundance: .; CDR3aa: CASSEIRGGETQYF; CDR3nt: TGTGCCAGCAGTGAAATTCGGGGGGGAGAGACCCAGTACTTC
d_gene: TRBD1; j_gene: TRBJ2-7; v_gene: TRBV5-1; abundance: .; CDR3aa: CASSLAGGQGAREQYF; CDR3nt: TGCGCCAGCAGCTTGGCCGGGGGACAGGGGGCTCGCGAGCAGTACTTC
d_gene: TRBD1; j_gene: TRBJ2-3; v_gene: TRBV11-2; abundance: .; CDR3aa: CASSSRTGADTQYF; CDR3nt: TGTGCCAGCAGCTCCCGGACAGGGGCAGATACGCAGTATTTT
d_gene: .; j_gene: TRBJ1-1; v_gene: TRBV30; abundance: medium-sized; CDR3aa: CAWSVWQGNTEAFF; CDR3nt: TGTGCCTGGAGTGTATGGCAGGGGAACACTGAAGCTTTCTTT
d_gene: .; j_gene: TRBJ1-4; v_gene: TRBV27; abundance: .; CDR3aa: CASSLSWTELKLFF; CDR3nt: TGTGCCAGCAGTTTATCGTGGACAGAGCTAAAACTGTTTTTT
d_gene: .; j_gene: TRBJ1-3; v_gene: TRBV25-1; abundance: .; CDR3aa: CASSGTGGNTIYF; CDR3nt: TGTGCCAGCAGTGGCACAGGGGGAAACACCATATATTTT
d_gene: .; j_gene: TRBJ1-4; v_gene: TRBV6-1; abundance: .; CDR3aa: CASSERVQGREKLFF; CDR3nt: TGTGCCAGCAGTGAACGGGTACAGGGAAGGGAAAAACTGTTTTTT
d_gene: .; j_gene: TRBJ1-1; v_gene: TRBV3-1/TRBV3-2; abundance: .; CDR3aa: CASNTGGQMNTEAFF; CDR3nt: TGTGCCAGCAACACCGGAGGACAGATGAACACTGAAGCTTTCTTT
d_gene: .; j_gene: TRBJ2-2; v_gene: TRBV3-1/TRBV3-2; abundance: .; CDR3aa: CASSRTGELFF; CDR3nt: TGTGCCAGCAGTCGTACCGGGGAGCTGTTTTTT
d_gene: TRBD1; j_gene: TRBJ1-1; v_gene: TRBV5-1; abundance: .; CDR3aa: CASNLGQGVGGTEAFF; CDR3nt: TGCGCCAGCAACCTAGGACAGGGGGTTGGAGGCACTGAAGCTTTCTTT
d_gene: .; j_gene: TRBJ2-2; v_gene: TRBV4-1; abundance: .; CDR3aa: CASSQAQTSRPGELFF; CDR3nt: TGCGCCAGCAGCCAAGCCCAAACTAGCCGCCCCGGGGAGCTGTTTTTT
d_gene: .; j_gene: TRBJ1-3; v_gene: TRBV2; abundance: few; CDR3aa: CASSGGDGNTIYF; CDR3nt: TGTGCCAGCAGTGGGGGGGATGGAAACACCATATATTTT
d_gene: TRBD1; j_gene: TRBJ2-1; v_gene: TRBV11-2; abundance: few; CDR3aa: CASIKGQPLYNEQFF; CDR3nt: TGTGCCAGCATCAAGGGACAGCCTCTCTACAATGAGCAGTTCTTC
d_gene: .; j_gene: TRBJ1-1; v_gene: TRBV19; abundance: few; CDR3aa: CASSTQARLLNTEAFF; CDR3nt: TGTGCCAGTAGTACACAGGCCAGATTATTGAACACTGAAGCTTTCTTT
d_gene: TRBD2; j_gene: TRBJ2-7; v_gene: TRBV4-1; abundance: few; CDR3aa: CASSGGEGQQYF; CDR3nt: TGCGCCAGCTCGGGAGGGGAGGGACAGCAGTACTTC
d_gene: .; j_gene: TRBJ1-2; v_gene: TRBV9; abundance: many; CDR3aa: CASSVVGDGGRDTF; CDR3nt: TGTGCCAGCAGCGTAGTGGGGGATGGGGGCCGTGACACCTTC
d_gene: .; j_gene: TRBJ1-4; v_gene: TRBV6-5; abundance: once; CDR3aa: CASSYSGARNEKLFF; CDR3nt: TGTGCCAGCAGTTATTCAGGGGCGAGGAATGAAAAACTGTTTTTT
d_gene: .; j_gene: TRBJ2-2; v_gene: TRBV7-9; abundance: .; CDR3aa: CASSFGSNTGELFF; CDR3nt: TGTGCCAGCAGCTTCGGTTCGAACACCGGGGAGCTGTTTTTT
d_gene: TRBD2; j_gene: TRBJ2-1; v_gene: TRBV6-1; abundance: few; CDR3aa: CASSEASGGAYNEQFF; CDR3nt: TGTGCCAGCAGTGAAGCTAGCGGGGGGGCCTACAATGAGCAGTTCTTC
d_gene: .; j_gene: TRBJ1-1; v_gene: TRBV5-1; abundance: .; CDR3aa: CASSLVGVNTEAFF; CDR3nt: TGCGCCAGCAGCTTGGTAGGGGTGAACACTGAAGCTTTCTTT
d_gene: TRBD1; j_gene: TRBJ2-7; v_gene: TRBV6-5; abundance: many; CDR3aa: CASSSKTGGASPEQYF; CDR3nt: TGTGCCAGCAGTTCCAAGACAGGGGGCGCCTCCCCCGAGCAGTACTTC
d_gene: .; j_gene: TRBJ2-7; v_gene: TRBV3-1/TRBV3-2; abundance: few; CDR3aa: CASSQGDSPPYEQYF; CDR3nt: TGTGCCAGCAGCCAAGGCGACAGTCCGCCCTACGAGCAGTACTTC
d_gene: TRBD1; j_gene: TRBJ1-5; v_gene: TRBV10-2; abundance: .; CDR3aa: CASSDPGQGNQPQHF; CDR3nt: TGCGCCAGCAGTGACCCGGGACAGGGGAATCAGCCCCAGCATTTT
d_gene: .; j_gene: TRBJ1-1; v_gene: TRBV7-3; abundance: .; CDR3aa: CASSADRNLEAFF; CDR3nt: TGTGCCAGCAGCGCCGACAGGAACCTTGAAGCTTTCTTT
d_gene: TRBD1; j_gene: TRBJ1-6; v_gene: TRBV27; abundance: .; CDR3aa: CASSPDRGNSPLHF; CDR3nt: TGTGCCAGCAGTCCAGACAGGGGAAATTCACCCCTCCACTTT
d_gene: .; j_gene: TRBJ1-5; v_gene: TRBV28; abundance: .; CDR3aa: CASSQGSYSNQPQHF; CDR3nt: TGTGCCAGCAGCCAGGGCTCATATAGCAATCAGCCCCAGCATTTT
d_gene: .; j_gene: TRBJ2-2; v_gene: TRBV7-2; abundance: .; CDR3aa: CASSLDLGVGTGELFF; CDR3nt: TGTGCCAGCAGCTTAGATCTAGGCGTCGGCACCGGGGAGCTGTTTTTT
d_gene: TRBD2; j_gene: TRBJ2-5; v_gene: TRBV10-1; abundance: .; CDR3aa: CASSETALAGGQETQYF; CDR3nt: TGCGCCAGCAGTGAGACGGCTCTAGCGGGGGGCCAAGAGACCCAGTACTTC
d_gene: TRBD1; j_gene: TRBJ2-7; v_gene: TRBV15; abundance: many; CDR3aa: CATSRGRQGYEQYF; CDR3nt: TGTGCCACCAGCAGAGGGCGACAGGGCTACGAGCAGTACTTC
d_gene: .; j_gene: TRBJ2-5; v_gene: TRBV5-1; abundance: .; CDR3aa: CASSLDRAEETQYF; CDR3nt: TGCGCCAGCAGCTTGGACAGGGCGGAGGAGACCCAGTACTTC
d_gene: TRBD1; j_gene: TRBJ1-6; v_gene: TRBV5-8; abundance: .; CDR3aa: CASSFGPGQHNSPLHF; CDR3nt: TGTGCCAGCAGCTTCGGACCGGGACAGCATAATTCACCCCTCCACTTT
d_gene: .; j_gene: TRBJ2-7; v_gene: TRBV5-1; abundance: .; CDR3aa: CASSSDDRRRYEQYF; CDR3nt: TGCGCCAGCAGCTCTGACGACAGGCGGCGCTACGAGCAGTACTTC
d_gene: .; j_gene: TRBJ2-7; v_gene: TRBV6-6; abundance: .; CDR3aa: CASSYVQGGDEQYF; CDR3nt: TGTGCCAGCAGTTACGTACAGGGGGGGGACGAGCAGTACTTC